The 5 T cell receptor beta chains reported below all come from one sample, sequenced in a study of T-cell reconstitution after alpha-beta-depleted transplantation in children (dated by TCRdb to about 2016). Library method: PCR. Instrument on record: Illumina HiSeq 2500. TCR library preparation used molecular barcoding, with unique molecular identifiers applied to normalize quantification of the TCRbeta repertoire. Using fastp at Q25 and MiXCR, TCRdb reprocessed the public reads and kept productive beta chains. Entries are consolidated by CDR3 protein sequence, retaining the most common genes and DNA. Counted in this sample were hundreds of thousands of distinct CDR3 sequences; roughly 25% of them appeared once. The leading ten clones occupy roughly 2.6% of the sample. In light of the paper, this sample's treatment or condition label describes: allogeneic hematopoietic cell transplantation with graft depleted of TCRalphabeta T cells and CD19 B cells.

The material sequenced was PBMCs, taken before TCRalphabeta/CD19-depleted stem cell transplant. The receptor set was obtained from a girl aged 2 to 9 with Fanconi anemia, due to receive a stem cell transplant.

This clonotype was counted many times. The gene calls are TRBV20-1 and TRBJ2-2; a possible D gene is TRBD2 (5 bases). The CDR3 is 16 amino acids. V was clipped by 0 bases and J by 0 bases, with 11 bases between them. Germline V gives CDR1 DFQATT, CDR2 SNEGSKA (reference sequence). The CDR3 protein is CSARDPWTSNTGELFF. The CDR3, as DNA: TGCAGTGCTAGAGATCCCTGGACTTCGAACACCGGGGAGCTGTTTTTT.

This clonotype was counted many times. This chain links TRBV20-1 with TRBJ1-1, with D uncertain. The length of the CDR3 is 11 residues. Trimming took off 4 bases at V and 1 base at J, with 4 bases between the two ends. The V gene's germline CDR1 is DFQATT and CDR2 SNEGSKA (reference sequence). CDR3 in amino acids: CSATGNTEAFF. As DNA, the CDR3 is TGCAGTGCTACAGGGAACACTGAAGCTTTCTTT.

This clonotype has only a few counts. The chain is built from TRBV7-2 and TRBJ1-1, with unresolved D. Germline V lookup: CDR1 SGHTA, CDR2 FQGNSA. V shed 1 base and J shed 5 bases, with 14 bases lying between them. The CDR3 contains 15 residues. The CDR3 DNA reads as TGTGCCAGCAGCTTAGGGCCGGGGATTCGGACTGAAGCTTTCTTT. Amino acids: CASSLGPGIRTEAFF. The whole variable domain, filled in from reference TRBV7-2 and TRBJ1-1, reads GAGVSQSPSNKVTEKGKDVELRCDPISGHTALYWYRQSLGQGLEFLIYFQGNSAPDKSGLPSDRFSAERTGGSVSTLTIQRTQQEDSAVYLCASSLGPGIRTEAFFGQGTRLTVV.

This clonotype was counted at least ten times. The rearrangement joins TRBV29-1 to TRBJ2-7; 8 bases are a match to TRBD2. With 1 base clipped from V and 0 bases from J, the junction kept 2 bases outside the gene matches. Germline loops: CDR1 SQVTM, CDR2 ANQGSEA. The CDR3 covers 14 residues. The CDR3 coding sequence is TGCAGCGTTGAAGGTAGCGGGAACTCCTACGAGCAGTACTTC. This gives the protein CSVEGSGNSYEQYF.

The chain links TRBV4-2 to TRBJ2-3; TRBD2 matches at 8 bases. The CDR3 spans 14 residues. The V segment lost 7 bases and the J segment 5 bases; nucleotides outside the gene matches: 8. The V gene's germline CDR1 is LGHNA and CDR2 YNFKEQ. The CDR3 sequence: CASMTPAGGDTQYF. CDR3 sequence (DNA): TGTGCCAGCATGACCCCCGCGGGAGGAGATACGCAGTATTTT.